This T cell receptor (beta chain) comes out of a study of a mutant IDH1 vaccine in newly diagnosed glioma. Study information: Earlier therapy was either radiotherapy, temozolomide, or both, and most got both.

Trimming left V 5 bases short and J 7 bases short, with 14 bases between. Germline loops: CDR1 MNHNS, CDR2 SASEGT. The CDR3 covers 13 residues. This table comes from immunoSEQ multiplex PCR, and its TCRdb copy is limited to in-frame clones, with some not included. The data show tens of thousands of clones, with around 84% seen just once and approximately 9.1% held by the top ten. Sample time point: week 11, during vaccination. Vaccination comprised doses that each held 300 ug of mutant IDH1 20-mer peptide, plus topical imiquimod. Details on this clone: No antigen is known for it.

The clonotype was recovered from a woman in her fifties or sixties with glioma. The genes are TRBV6-1 and TRBJ2-5; TRBD2 might be the D (5 bases). Sequences were derived from PBMCs, sampled from a glioma patient whose treatment included an IDH1 peptide vaccine. CDR3 region: CASSTDYTGTQYF. As DNA, the CDR3 is TGTGCCAGCAGTACAGACTACACTGGGACCCAGTACTTC.